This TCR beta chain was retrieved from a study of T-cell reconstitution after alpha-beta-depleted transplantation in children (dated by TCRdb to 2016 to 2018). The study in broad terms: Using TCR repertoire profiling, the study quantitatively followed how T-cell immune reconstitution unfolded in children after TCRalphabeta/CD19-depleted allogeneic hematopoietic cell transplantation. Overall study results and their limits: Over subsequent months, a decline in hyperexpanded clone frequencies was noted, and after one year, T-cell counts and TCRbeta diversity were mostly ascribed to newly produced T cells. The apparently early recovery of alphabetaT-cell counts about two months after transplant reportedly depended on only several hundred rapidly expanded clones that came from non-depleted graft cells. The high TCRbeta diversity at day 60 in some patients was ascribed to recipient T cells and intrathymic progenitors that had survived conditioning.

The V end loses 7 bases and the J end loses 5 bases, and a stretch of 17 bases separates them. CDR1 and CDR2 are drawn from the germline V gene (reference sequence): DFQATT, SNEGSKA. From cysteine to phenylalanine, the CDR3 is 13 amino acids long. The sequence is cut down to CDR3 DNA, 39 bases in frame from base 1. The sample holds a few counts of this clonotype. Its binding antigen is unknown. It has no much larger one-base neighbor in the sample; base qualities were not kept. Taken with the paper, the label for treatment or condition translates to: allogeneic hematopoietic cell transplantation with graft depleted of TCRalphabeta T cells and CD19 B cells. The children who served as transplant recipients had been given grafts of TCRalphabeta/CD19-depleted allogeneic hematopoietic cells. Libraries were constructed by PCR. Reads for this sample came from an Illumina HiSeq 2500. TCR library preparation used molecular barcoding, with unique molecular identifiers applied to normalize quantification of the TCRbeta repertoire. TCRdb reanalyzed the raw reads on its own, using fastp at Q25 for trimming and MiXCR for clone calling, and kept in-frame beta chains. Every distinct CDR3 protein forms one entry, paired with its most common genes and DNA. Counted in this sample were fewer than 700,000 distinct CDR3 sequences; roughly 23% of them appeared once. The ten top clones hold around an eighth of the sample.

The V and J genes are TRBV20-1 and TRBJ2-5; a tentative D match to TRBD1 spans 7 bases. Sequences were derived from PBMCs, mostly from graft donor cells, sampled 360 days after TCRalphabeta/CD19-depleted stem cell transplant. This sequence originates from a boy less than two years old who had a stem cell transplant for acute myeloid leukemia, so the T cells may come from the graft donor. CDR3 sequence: CSVARDSRETQYF. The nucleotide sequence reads TGCAGTGTGGCGCGGGACAGTCGGGAGACCCAGTACTTC.